The 25 T cell receptor beta chains presented below share a single source sample, sequenced in a study of T-cell reconstitution after alpha-beta-depleted transplantation in children. Researchers prepared the TCRbeta library using unique molecular identifiers, the study reports. TCRdb recomputed calls from the PCR reads with MiXCR, one row per CDR3 protein. The sample consists of roughly 590,000 distinct CDR3 sequences, approximately 15% of them appearing once. This specimen consisted of PBMCs from the stem cell graft donor, obtained from the stem cell graft. Receptors originate from a human donor who donated a stem cell graft to a child with acute myeloid leukemia.

Regarding this clonotype: This may be a read error, as it is one base from a much larger clone. This chain connects TRBV5-6 to TRBJ2-1; D not certain. CDR3 size: 15 residues. The germline gives CDR1 SGHDT, CDR2 YYEEEE. Trimming left V 6 bases short and J 7 bases short, with 20 bases between. CDR3: CASTLDTSHENEQFF. In nucleotides, the CDR3 is TGTGCCAGCACCCTCGACACCTCCCACGAAAATGAGCAGTTCTTC. The full variable domain, in which reference TRBV5-6 and TRBJ2-1 provide the parts outside the CDR3, is DAGVTQSPTHLIKTRGQQVTLRCSPKSGHDTVSWYQQALGQGPQFIFQYYEEEERQRGNFPDRFSGHQFPNYSSELNVNALLLGDSALYLCASTLDTSHENEQFFGPGTRLTVL.

This clonotype was detected many times. The chain carries TRBV29-1 and TRBJ2-3, with D perhaps TRBD1 (5 bases). The germline V and J ends were trimmed by 5 bases and 2 bases, with 8 bases remaining between them. The CDR3 has 12 amino acids. Germline CDR1 and CDR2: SQVTM and ANQGSEA. CDR3: CSVQGNTDTQYF. Here the CDR3 DNA reads TGCAGCGTTCAGGGAAACACAGATACGCAGTATTTT.

This clonotype was detected ten times or more. The chain uses TRBV29-1 and TRBJ2-5, with D perhaps matching TRBD1 or TRBD2 (5 bases each). V lost 3 bases, J lost 4 bases, and 9 bases lay in between. CDR3 length equals 12 residues. Germline CDR1 SQVTM, CDR2 ANQGSEA. CDR3 amino acids: CSVERGGETQYF. CDR3 nucleotides: TGCAGCGTTGAGAGGGGTGGAGAGACCCAGTACTTC.

This clonotype was counted at least ten times. V gene TRBV20-1 combines with J gene TRBJ1-2; D is ambiguous. V dropped 4 bases and J dropped 2 bases, with 8 bases sitting between them. This CDR3 contains 12 residues. Per germline, CDR1 DFQATT and CDR2 SNEGSKA (reference sequence). As DNA, the CDR3 is TGCAGTGCTATGGCGGTAAACTATGGCTACACCTTC. Translated: CSAMAVNYGYTF.

The chain links TRBV7-2 to TRBJ2-7; 8 bases line up with TRBD1. The CDR3 runs 15 residues. Germline V CDR1 and CDR2: SGHTA, FQGNSA. With V trimmed by 4 bases and J by 5 bases, 10 bases remained unmatched. The CDR3 region is CASSSPDRETHEQYF. In DNA, the CDR3 is TGTGCCAGCAGCTCCCCGGACAGGGAAACACACGAGCAGTACTTC.

This clonotype was observed a handful of times. The rearrangement joins TRBV20-1 to TRBJ1-5, with D possibly TRBD1 on 6 matching bases. The length of the CDR3 is 15 residues. Germline-derived CDR1 and CDR2 are DFQATT and SNEGSKA (reference sequence). The V end lost 0 bases, the J end lost 2 bases, and 11 bases lay between the germline ends. CDR3 residues: CSARDPGVGNQPQHF. The CDR3 nucleotides read TGCAGTGCTAGAGACCCAGGGGTCGGCAATCAGCCCCAGCATTTT.

This chain uses TRBV5-1 with TRBJ2-5; D is perhaps TRBD2 (5 bases). Germline CDR1 SGHRS, CDR2 YFSETQ. V lost 0 bases to trimming and J lost 3 bases, with 9 bases between them. The CDR3 contains 14 residues. The CDR3 DNA reads TGCGCCAGCAGCTTGGCCGAGAGGGAAGAGACCCAGTACTTC. Translation: CASSLAEREETQYF. The entire variable domain, with the rest obtained from reference TRBV5-1 and TRBJ2-5, is as follows: KAGVTQTPRYLIKTRGQQVTLSCSPISGHRSVSWYQQTPGQGLQFLFEYFSETQRNKGNFPGRFSGRQFSNSRSEMNVSTLELGDSALYLCASSLAEREETQYFGPGTRLLVL.

This clonotype was recorded many times. This rearrangement joins TRBV5-1 to TRBJ1-2; D might be TRBD1 (5 bases). Trimming removed 0 bases from V and 3 bases from J, with 9 bases in between. Germline CDR1 and CDR2: SGHRS and YFSETQ. This CDR3 spans 14 amino acids. The CDR3 coding sequence is TGCGCCAGCAGCTTGGTCGCGGGACACTATGGCTACACCTTC. This gives the protein CASSLVAGHYGYTF.

This chain connects TRBV29-1 to TRBJ2-2, with D unclear. Germline assignment: CDR1 SQVTM and CDR2 ANQGSEA. Trimming took off 7 bases at V and 5 bases at J, with 11 bases between the two ends. The CDR3 loop spans 12 amino acids. CDR3: CSATVGTGELFF. The CDR3 DNA is TGCAGCGCTACTGTGGGGACCGGGGAGCTGTTTTTT.

This clonotype was seen repeatedly, ten times or more. The V call is TRBV5-6, the J call TRBJ2-2; D is unresolved. The CDR3 is made up of 16 amino acids. In germline, CDR1 is SGHDT, CDR2 YYEEEE. The germline V and J ends were trimmed by 3 bases and 5 bases, with 17 bases remaining between them. Here the CDR3 reads CASSSRTRPRTGELFF. For the CDR3, the DNA is TGTGCCAGCAGCTCCCGGACCAGACCTAGAACCGGGGAGCTGTTTTTT.

This sequence joins TRBV10-3 and TRBJ2-1, with unresolved D. The CDR3 spans 14 residues. V lost 6 bases and J 7 bases, leaving 16 bases between the germline ends. Germline lookup yields CDR1 ENHRY and CDR2 SYGVKD. The CDR3 here is CAISPAGETNEQFF. DNA for the CDR3: TGTGCCATCAGCCCCGCCGGAGAAACGAATGAGCAGTTCTTC.

In its sample, this clonotype was seen many times. This chain connects TRBV20-1 to TRBJ1-1; D gene ambiguous. In germline, CDR1 is DFQATT, CDR2 SNEGSKA (reference sequence). The CDR3 contains 15 residues. V was cut by 0 bases and J by 7 bases, with 18 bases left in between. As DNA, the CDR3 is TGCAGTGCTAGAGATAAAAGACGTCGCTTCGATGAAGCTTTCTTT. It encodes CSARDKRRRFDEAFF.

The sample holds many counts of this clonotype. This chain links TRBV20-1 with TRBJ1-1; D is possibly TRBD1 (6 bases). Trimming shortened V by 3 bases and J by 5 bases, and 13 bases separated the two germline ends. CDR1 is DFQATT, CDR2 SNEGSKA, per germline (reference sequence). The CDR3 spans 13 residues. CDR3 DNA sequence: TGCAGTGCTAGGGGGGGCTTTAGGACTGAAGCTTTCTTT. Protein sequence: CSARGGFRTEAFF.

This clonotype was detected a few times. V and J are TRBV20-1 and TRBJ2-3; 7 bases are a match to TRBD2. Germline V lookup: CDR1 DFQATT, CDR2 SNEGSKA (reference sequence). The CDR3 contains 16 residues. Germline trimming cut 0 bases from V and 7 bases from J; bases unmatched to any gene: 13. For the CDR3, the DNA is TGCAGTGCTAGAGATCTTCGGGACTACGGAGTGAATACGCAGTATTTT. Protein sequence: CSARDLRDYGVNTQYF.

This clonotype was seen at least ten times. The V call is TRBV20-1, the J call TRBJ2-3; no clear D gene. The CDR3 consists of 13 residues. CDR1 and CDR2 (germline): DFQATT, SNEGSKA (reference sequence). Between the trimmed V and J ends, which lost 5 bases and 0 bases, there was a span of 9 bases. The CDR3 DNA reads as TGCAGTGCTCCGGACGGGAGCACAGATACGCAGTATTTT. Encoded protein: CSAPDGSTDTQYF.

V usage is TRBV6-2 or TRBV6-3 and J usage is TRBJ1-5, with 7 positions matching TRBD1. This CDR3 has 21 residues. V lost 5 bases to trimming and J lost 3 bases; unmatched junction nucleotides: 25. Germline values: CDR1 MNHEY, CDR2 SVGEGT. DNA for the CDR3: TGTGCCAGCAGTCACCGAAGGCAGACATCCCGGGACAGTGCGTTCAATCAGCCCCAGCATTTT. It is translated as CASSHRRQTSRDSAFNQPQHF.

This clonotype was detected a few times. V and J are TRBV4-3 and TRBJ1-2, with D possibly being TRBD1 (5 bases). The germline gives CDR1 LGHNA, CDR2 YSLEER. The CDR3 covers 15 residues. The germline V and J ends were trimmed by 0 bases and 2 bases, with 10 bases remaining between them. CDR3 nucleotide sequence: TGCGCCAGCAGCCAAGATAGGGGCGACAACTATGGCTACACCTTC. This gives the protein CASSQDRGDNYGYTF.

This clonotype was counted many times. This chain links TRBV29-1 with TRBJ1-1; D uncertain. Trimming pared 1 base from V and 1 base from J, leaving 1 base between. The CDR3 loop spans 11 amino acids. Per germline, CDR1 SQVTM and CDR2 ANQGSEA. CDR3 sequence reads: CSVEANTEAFF. As DNA, the CDR3 is TGCAGCGTTGAAGCGAACACTGAAGCTTTCTTT.

This clonotype showed up many times. The gene calls are TRBV29-1 and TRBJ2-7; 8 bases agree with TRBD1. CDR1 is SQVTM, CDR2 ANQGSEA, per germline. This CDR3 is 13 amino acids long. V dropped 5 bases and J dropped 2; count of bases not matched to a gene: 5. CDR3 protein: CSVYSDRAYEQYF. The CDR3 DNA is TGCAGCGTTTACTCGGACAGGGCCTACGAGCAGTACTTC.

This clonotype has a handful of counts. The chain has TRBV20-1 and TRBJ2-3; D possibly corresponds to TRBD2 (5 bases). The CDR3 is made up of 14 amino acids. Germline V gene lookup returns CDR1 DFQATT and CDR2 SNEGSKA (reference sequence). The chain's CDR3 is CSKEDEGGTDTQYF. CDR3 DNA sequence: TGCAGCAAAGAGGACGAGGGTGGCACAGATACGCAGTATTTT.

This clonotype came up many times. The rearrangement joins TRBV6-5 to TRBJ1-6; D unclear. In germline, CDR1 is MNHEY, CDR2 SVGAGI. CDR3 length: 16 amino acids. V was clipped by 2 bases and J by 3 bases, with 11 bases between them. CDR3 sequence: CASSYTGGLYNSPLHF. The CDR3 coding sequence is TGTGCCAGCAGTTACACCGGAGGACTCTATAATTCACCCCTCCACTTT.

This clonotype was detected ten times or more. The V and J genes are TRBV7-2 and TRBJ2-1; D remains unclear. CDR1 and CDR2 (germline): SGHTA, FQGNSA. The CDR3 loop spans 15 amino acids. Trimming cost V 1 base and J 2 bases, with 9 bases left between them. In DNA, the CDR3 is TGTGCCAGCAGCTTAGTGCAGCCACCCTACAATGAGCAGTTCTTC. Translating gives CASSLVQPPYNEQFF.

V is TRBV28 and J is TRBJ2-1; unclear D gene. The CDR3 has 15 residues. V lost 3 bases and J lost 3, with 12 bases in between. The germline gives CDR1 MDHEN, CDR2 SYDVKM. This CDR3 reads CASSFVEVGYNEQFF. The DNA of the CDR3 is TGTGCCAGCAGTTTTGTAGAGGTCGGCTACAATGAGCAGTTCTTC. The whole variable domain, remainder taken from reference TRBV28 and TRBJ2-1, is DVKVTQSSRYLVKRTGEKVFLECVQDMDHENMFWYRQDPGLGLRLIYFSYDVKMKEKGDIPEGYSVSREKKERFSLILESASTNQTSMYLCASSFVEVGYNEQFFGPGTRLTVL.

There are many counts of this clonotype. The V and J genes are TRBV4-2 and TRBJ1-2; D perhaps matches TRBD1 (5 bases). V was shortened by 0 bases and J by 2 bases, with 10 bases between the two germline ends. Germline-derived CDR1 and CDR2 are LGHNA and YNFKEQ. This CDR3 spans 15 amino acids. CDR3 amino acids: CASSQEAQENYGYTF. Written as DNA, the CDR3 is TGTGCCAGCAGCCAAGAGGCACAGGAGAACTATGGCTACACCTTC.

This clonotype came up a few times. The V gene is TRBV4-3, the J gene TRBJ1-1, with D unclear. In germline, CDR1 is LGHNA, CDR2 YSLEER. Trimming pared 2 bases from V and 1 base from J, leaving 11 bases between. The length of the CDR3 is 15 residues. CDR3 DNA sequence: TGCGCCAGCAGCCAAATTTGGGCCGCGAACACTGAAGCTTTCTTT. Protein: CASSQIWAANTEAFF.